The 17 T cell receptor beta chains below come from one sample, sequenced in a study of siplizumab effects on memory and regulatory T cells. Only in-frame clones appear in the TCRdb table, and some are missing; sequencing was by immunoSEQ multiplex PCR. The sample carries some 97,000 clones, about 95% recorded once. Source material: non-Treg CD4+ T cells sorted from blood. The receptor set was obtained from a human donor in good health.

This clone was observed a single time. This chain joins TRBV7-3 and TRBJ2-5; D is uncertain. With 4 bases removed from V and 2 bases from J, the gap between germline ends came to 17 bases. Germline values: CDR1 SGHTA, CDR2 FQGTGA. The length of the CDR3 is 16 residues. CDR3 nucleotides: TGTGCCAGCAGCTCGAGACGAGATATGATTCAAGAGACCCAGTACTTC. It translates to CASSSRRDMIQETQYF.

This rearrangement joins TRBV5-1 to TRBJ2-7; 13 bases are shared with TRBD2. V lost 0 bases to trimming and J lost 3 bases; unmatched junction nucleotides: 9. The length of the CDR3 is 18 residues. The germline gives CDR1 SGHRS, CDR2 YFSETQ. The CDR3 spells CASSLVGLAGAGVYEQYF. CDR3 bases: TGCGCCAGCAGCTTGGTTGGACTAGCGGGAGCCGGAGTCTACGAGCAGTACTTC.

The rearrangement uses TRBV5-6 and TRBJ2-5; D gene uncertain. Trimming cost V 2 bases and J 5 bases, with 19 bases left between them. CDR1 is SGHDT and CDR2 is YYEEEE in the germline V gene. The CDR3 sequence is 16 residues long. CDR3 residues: CASSLKPTTPPETQYF. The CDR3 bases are TGTGCCAGCAGCTTAAAACCTACCACCCCCCCCGAGACCCAGTACTTC. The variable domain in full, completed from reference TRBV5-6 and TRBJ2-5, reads DAGVTQSPTHLIKTRGQQVTLRCSPKSGHDTVSWYQQALGQGPQFIFQYYEEEERQRGNFPDRFSGHQFPNYSSELNVNALLLGDSALYLCASSLKPTTPPETQYFGPGTRLLVL.

The CDR3 DNA reads as TGTGCCAGCTCAAGAGGGGGACCCCGCGTTCAGGATGAGCAGTTCTTC. This gives the protein CASSRGGPRVQDEQFF. The chain combines TRBV18 with TRBJ2-1, with a tentative D call TRBD1 (6 bases). V lost 5 bases and J lost 8, with 22 bases in between. CDR3 size: 16 residues. Germline CDR1 reads KGHSH; CDR2 reads LQKENI.

The CDR3 sequence: CASVSGGGANVLTF. DNA for the CDR3: TGTGCCAGCGTCTCGGGTGGTGGGGCCAACGTCCTGACTTTC. The chain joins TRBV19 to TRBJ2-6; D ambiguous. The CDR3 is 14 residues long. Germline values: CDR1 LNHDA, CDR2 SQIVND (reference sequence). Trimming shortened V by 9 bases and J by 3 bases, and 12 bases separated the two germline ends. The whole variable domain, filled in from reference TRBV19 and TRBJ2-6, reads DGGITQSPKYLFRKEGQNVTLSCEQNLNHDAMYWYRQDPGQGLRLIYYSQIVNDFQKGDIAEGYSVSREKKESFPLTVTSAQKNPTAFYLCASVSGGGANVLTFGAGSRLTVL.

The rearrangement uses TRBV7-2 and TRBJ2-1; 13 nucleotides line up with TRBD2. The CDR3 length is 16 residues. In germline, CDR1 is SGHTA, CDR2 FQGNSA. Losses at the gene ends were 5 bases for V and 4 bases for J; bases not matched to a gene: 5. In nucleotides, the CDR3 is TGTGCCAGCAGCCCTCGGACTAGCGGGAGTTACAATGAGCAGTTCTTC. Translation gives CASSPRTSGSYNEQFF. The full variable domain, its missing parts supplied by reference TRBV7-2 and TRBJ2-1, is GAGVSQSPSNKVTEKGKDVELRCDPISGHTALYWYRQSLGQGLEFLIYFQGNSAPDKSGLPSDRFSAERTGGSVSTLTIQRTQQEDSAVYLCASSPRTSGSYNEQFFGPGTRLTVL.

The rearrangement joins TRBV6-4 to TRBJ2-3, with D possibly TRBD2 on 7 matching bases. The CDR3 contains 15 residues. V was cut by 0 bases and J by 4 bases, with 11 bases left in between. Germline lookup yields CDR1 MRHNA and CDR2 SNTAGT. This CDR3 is CASSDSGAGADTQYF. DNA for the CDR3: TGTGCCAGCAGTGACTCGGGGGCGGGGGCAGATACGCAGTATTTT.

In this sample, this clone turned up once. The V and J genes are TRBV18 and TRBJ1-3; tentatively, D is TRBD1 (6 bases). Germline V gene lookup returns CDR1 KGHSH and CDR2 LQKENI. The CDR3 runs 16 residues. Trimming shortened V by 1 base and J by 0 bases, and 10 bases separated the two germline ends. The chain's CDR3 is CASSPRGTNSGNTIYF. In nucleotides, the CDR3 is TGTGCCAGCTCACCACGAGGGACAAACTCTGGAAACACCATATATTTT. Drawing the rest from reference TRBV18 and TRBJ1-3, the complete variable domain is NAGVMQNPRHLVRRRGQEARLRCSPMKGHSHVYWYRQLPEEGLKFMVYLQKENIIDESGMPKERFSAEFPKEGPSILRIQQVVRGDSAAYFCASSPRGTNSGNTIYFGEGSWLTVV.

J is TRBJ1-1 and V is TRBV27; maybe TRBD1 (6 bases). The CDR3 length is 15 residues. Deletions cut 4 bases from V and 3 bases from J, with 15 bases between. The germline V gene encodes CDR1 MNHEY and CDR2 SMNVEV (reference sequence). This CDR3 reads CASSSRGPWDTEAFF. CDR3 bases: TGTGCCAGCAGTTCCAGGGGACCTTGGGACACTGAAGCTTTCTTT.

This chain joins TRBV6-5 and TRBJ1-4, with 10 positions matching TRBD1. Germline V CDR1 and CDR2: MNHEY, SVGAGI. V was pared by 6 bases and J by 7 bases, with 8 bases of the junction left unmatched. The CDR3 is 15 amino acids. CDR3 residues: CASRPLRTGGEKLFF. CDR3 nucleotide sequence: TGTGCCAGCAGGCCCCTAAGGACAGGGGGTGAAAAACTGTTTTTT.

This chain's CDR3 is CASSRQGAHTEAFF. For the CDR3, the DNA is TGTGCCAGCAGTCGACAGGGGGCGCACACTGAAGCTTTCTTT. The chain uses TRBV14 and TRBJ1-1, with 10 bases aligning to TRBD1. Germline lookup yields CDR1 SGHDN and CDR2 FVKESK. With 6 bases clipped from V and 3 bases from J, the junction kept 4 bases outside the gene matches. This CDR3 is 14 amino acids long.

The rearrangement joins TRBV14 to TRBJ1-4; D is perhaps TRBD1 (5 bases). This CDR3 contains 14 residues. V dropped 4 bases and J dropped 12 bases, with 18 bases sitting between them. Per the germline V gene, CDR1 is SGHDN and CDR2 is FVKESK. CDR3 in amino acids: CASSRRPGTAQLFF. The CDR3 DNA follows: TGTGCCAGCAGCCGAAGGCCTGGGACGGCTCAACTGTTTTTT.

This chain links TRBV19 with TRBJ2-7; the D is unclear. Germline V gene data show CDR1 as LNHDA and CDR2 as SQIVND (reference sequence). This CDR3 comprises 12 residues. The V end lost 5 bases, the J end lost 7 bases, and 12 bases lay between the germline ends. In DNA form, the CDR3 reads TGTGCCAGTAGTTTACCAATGGGAGAGCAGTACTTC. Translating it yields CASSLPMGEQYF.

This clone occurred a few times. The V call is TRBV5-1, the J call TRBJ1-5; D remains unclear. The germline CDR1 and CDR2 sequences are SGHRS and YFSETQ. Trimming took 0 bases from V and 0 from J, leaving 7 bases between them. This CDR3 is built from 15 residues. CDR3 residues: CASSLDNYSNQPQHF. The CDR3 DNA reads TGCGCCAGCAGCTTGGATAACTATAGCAATCAGCCCCAGCATTTT. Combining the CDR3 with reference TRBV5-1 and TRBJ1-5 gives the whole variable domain KAGVTQTPRYLIKTRGQQVTLSCSPISGHRSVSWYQQTPGQGLQFLFEYFSETQRNKGNFPGRFSGRQFSNSRSEMNVSTLELGDSALYLCASSLDNYSNQPQHFGDGTRLSIL.

CDR3 nucleotides: TGTGCCAGCTCACCACCAACGGGCGCGAACACTGAAGCTTTCTTT. Protein: CASSPPTGANTEAFF. The chain has TRBV18 and TRBJ1-1, with no clear D. V shed 0 bases and J shed 1 base, with 9 bases lying between them. Germline CDR1 KGHSH, CDR2 LQKENI. The CDR3 covers 15 residues.

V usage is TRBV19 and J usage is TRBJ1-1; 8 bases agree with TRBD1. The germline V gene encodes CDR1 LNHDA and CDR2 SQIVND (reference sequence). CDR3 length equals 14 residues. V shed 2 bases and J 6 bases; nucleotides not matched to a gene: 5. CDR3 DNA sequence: TGTGCCAGTAGTATATCGGGACAGGTTGCTGAAGCTTTCTTT. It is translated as CASSISGQVAEAFF.

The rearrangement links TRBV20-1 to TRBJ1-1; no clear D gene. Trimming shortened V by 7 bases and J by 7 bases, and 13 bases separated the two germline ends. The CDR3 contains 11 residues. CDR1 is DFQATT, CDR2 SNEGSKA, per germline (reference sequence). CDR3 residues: CSGTTDFEAFF. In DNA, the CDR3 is TGCAGTGGCACAACAGACTTTGAAGCTTTCTTT.